The clone carrying this TCR beta chain showed up many times. Its antigen is unidentified. This record comes from a study of blood T cells in healthy people across ages. Overall study findings and caveats: Diversity figures based on one million T cells were deemed too low.

The germline V gene encodes CDR1 SQVTM and CDR2 ANQGSEA. V was clipped by 3 bases and J by 4 bases, with 6 bases between them. This CDR3 is built from 11 residues. Combining a sample-barcoded 5' primer with a J-beta primer mix, a second PCR ran for roughly 7 to 12 cycles. Every cDNA was tagged by a template-switch adaptor with 12 random nucleotides. TCRdb called the 5' RACE reads again in MiXCR, with one record for every CDR3 protein. The data contain some 640,000 distinct CDR3 sequences, about 30% of them singletons. The chain joins TRBV29-1 to TRBJ1-1; perhaps TRBD1 as D (5 bases). This clonotype was sampled from an elderly woman in good health. Input material: blood. CDR3 amino acids: CSVEGGTEAFF. The CDR3 bases are TGCAGCGTTGAGGGGGGCACTGAAGCTTTCTTT.